The 15 T cell receptor beta chains presented below share a single source sample, sequenced in a study of cytomegalovirus exposure and HLA in healthy donors. TCRdb's copy holds only in-frame clones and misses some; the assay was immunoSEQ multiplex PCR. Altogether 120,000 or so clones are present, around 88% being singletons, with the ten largest covering more than 1.5%. Sequencing was performed on PBMCs. The receptors come from a man aged 18 to 35 in good health and CMV-seronegative.

This rearrangement joins TRBV28 to TRBJ2-7; 9 nucleotides line up with TRBD1. The CDR3 runs 15 residues. Germline V CDR1 and CDR2: MDHEN, SYDVKM. V dropped 6 bases and J dropped 2; count of bases not matched to a gene: 8. This CDR3 is CASRFRDRVPYEQYF. The CDR3, as DNA: TGTGCCAGCAGATTCCGGGACAGGGTCCCCTACGAGCAGTACTTC.

The genes are TRBV27 and TRBJ2-5, with a weak D call TRBD2 (5 bases). This CDR3 is 14 amino acids long. The V gene's germline CDR1 is MNHEY and CDR2 SMNVEV (reference sequence). V lost 5 bases to trimming and J lost 5 bases, with 15 bases between them. CDR3 DNA: TGTGCCAGCAGTCCCGGGGTGCCGCGGGAGACCCAGTACTTC. This sequence encodes CASSPGVPRETQYF.

This clone has just one count. The rearrangement uses TRBV9 and TRBJ2-3; 7 nucleotides match TRBD2. The V gene end was trimmed by 7 bases and the J gene end by 2 bases; junction bases not matched to a gene: 7. CDR1 and CDR2 (germline): SGDLS, YYNGEE. This CDR3 has 14 amino acids. CDR3 sequence: CASGGGSTTDTQYF. As DNA, the CDR3 is TGTGCCAGCGGCGGCGGGAGCACCACAGATACGCAGTATTTT.

This clone occurred once. CDR3 amino acids: CASSYGANYGYTF. CDR3 bases: TGTGCCAGCAGTTATGGAGCTAACTATGGCTACACCTTC. The chain has TRBV6-5 and TRBJ1-2, with D hard to call. The germline CDR1 and CDR2 sequences are MNHEY and SVGAGI. The CDR3 has 13 amino acids. Trimming pared 3 bases from V and 0 bases from J, leaving 5 bases between.

The chain recombines TRBV25-1 with TRBJ2-5; 8 nucleotides line up with TRBD1. Germline trimming cut 5 bases from V and 5 bases from J; bases unmatched to any gene: 10. CDR3 size: 15 residues. CDR1 and CDR2 from the germline V gene are MGHDK and SYGVNS. CDR3 coding DNA: TGTGCCAGCAGTACCCGGACAGGGACCGGGGAGACCCAGTACTTC. Its translation: CASSTRTGTGETQYF.

This clone was counted between two and nine times. This chain uses TRBV2 with TRBJ2-4; TRBD1 matches at 9 bases. This CDR3 region has 16 residues. V shed 3 bases, J shed 7 bases, and the junction held 10 bases outside the gene matches. Per the germline V gene, CDR1 is SNHLY and CDR2 is FYNNEI. DNA of the CDR3: TGTGCCAGCAGTGACCCTGGTTTCGGACAGGGGAACATTCAGTACTTC. It is translated as CASSDPGFGQGNIQYF.

The gene calls are TRBV5-1 and TRBJ2-3; 8 positions agree with TRBD1. V lost 2 bases and J lost 2; bases outside the gene matches: 10. The CDR3 consists of 17 residues. Germline CDR1 SGHRS, CDR2 YFSETQ. This CDR3 reads CASSLTRTGTFTDTQYF. The CDR3 DNA reads TGCGCCAGCAGCTTAACAAGGACAGGGACCTTCACAGATACGCAGTATTTT.

The genes are TRBV29-1 and TRBJ1-2; 7 bases are shared with TRBD1. In germline, CDR1 is SQVTM, CDR2 ANQGSEA. V shed 6 bases and J 5 bases; nucleotides not matched to a gene: 3. The CDR3 sequence is 11 residues long. The CDR3 DNA reads TGCAGCGTATGGGACAGTTATGGCTACACCTTC. Translating it yields CSVWDSYGYTF. Together with reference TRBV29-1 and TRBJ1-2, the CDR3 gives the full variable domain: SAVISQKPSRDICQRGTSLTIQCQVDSQVTMMFWYRQQPGQSLTLIATANQGSEATYESGFVIDKFPISRPNLTFSTLTVSNMSPEDSSIYLCSVWDSYGYTFGSGTRLTVV.

The genes are TRBV7-2 and TRBJ2-7; D is unresolved. Trimming stripped 1 base from V and 2 bases from J, with 9 bases between. This CDR3 is built from 14 residues. The germline CDR1 and CDR2 sequences are SGHTA and FQGNSA. CDR3 nucleotide sequence: TGTGCCAGCAGCTTAGACGGTCTAGCCTACGAGCAGTACTTC. Translating gives CASSLDGLAYEQYF. The full variable domain, completed using reference TRBV7-2 and TRBJ2-7, is GAGVSQSPSNKVTEKGKDVELRCDPISGHTALYWYRQSLGQGLEFLIYFQGNSAPDKSGLPSDRFSAERTGGSVSTLTIQRTQQEDSAVYLCASSLDGLAYEQYFGPGTRLTVT.

The V and J genes are TRBV18 and TRBJ2-7, with D possibly matching TRBD1 (6 bases). The V end was cut by 5 bases, the J end by 0 bases, with 8 bases between. This CDR3 contains 13 residues. Germline loops: CDR1 KGHSH, CDR2 LQKENI. CDR3 bases: TGTGCCAGCTCAGGACAGAACTCCTACGAGCAGTACTTC. This translates into CASSGQNSYEQYF.

This chain links TRBV27 with TRBJ2-1; 10 bases agree with TRBD2. The CDR3 has 14 amino acids. J was trimmed by 4 bases and V by 6 bases; bases with no gene match: 3. Germline V gene lookup returns CDR1 MNHEY and CDR2 SMNVEV (reference sequence). The CDR3, as DNA: TGTGCCAGCAGAAGAGCGGGAGGGTACAATGAGCAGTTCTTC. Translating it yields CASRRAGGYNEQFF.

The V call is TRBV5-1, the J call TRBJ2-6; 9 bases match TRBD1. The J segment lost 0 bases and the V segment lost 0 bases, leaving 10 bases of the junction unmatched. CDR3 length: 20 residues. Germline V gene sequence: CDR1 SGHRS, CDR2 YFSETQ. The CDR3 nucleotides read TGCGCCAGCAGCTTGGGGAGGGTCGGGACAGGGTACTCTGGGGCCAACGTCCTGACTTTC. Its protein is CASSLGRVGTGYSGANVLTF.

This rearrangement joins TRBV5-8 to TRBJ2-2, with D unclear. Germline V CDR1 and CDR2: SGHTS, YDEGEE. The CDR3 covers 13 residues. V lost 5 bases to trimming and J lost 4 bases, with 9 bases between them. In nucleotides, the CDR3 is TGTGCCAGCAGGGGCCATTTCACCGGGGAGCTGTTTTTT. It is translated as CASRGHFTGELFF.

The chain joins TRBV2 to TRBJ1-5, with 8 bases matching TRBD1. The germline V gene encodes CDR1 SNHLY and CDR2 FYNNEI. V lost 6 bases and J lost 0; bases outside the gene matches: 1. CDR3 length: 14 residues. In DNA form, the CDR3 reads TGTGCCAGCAGGGGACAGGATAGCAATCAGCCCCAGCATTTT. Residues: CASRGQDSNQPQHF.

The chain is built from TRBV5-6 and TRBJ1-4, with a weak D call TRBD1 (5 bases). CDR1 and CDR2 (germline): SGHDT, YYEEEE. This CDR3 region has 15 residues. V was clipped by 2 bases and J by 4 bases, with 12 bases between them. The CDR3: CASSFYRSLNEKLFF. For the CDR3, the DNA is TGTGCCAGCAGCTTTTACAGGAGCCTTAATGAAAAACTGTTTTTT.